What follows are 7 T cell receptor beta chains derived from one specimen sequenced in a study of blood T cell repertoires in COVID-19. Generated by immunoSEQ multiplex PCR, the TCRdb table keeps only in-frame clones and is missing some. The table lists about 210,000 clones, around 89% of them singletons. Sequenced material: peripheral blood. The receptors here all came from a woman in her thirties or forties with acute or convalescent COVID-19.

The CDR3 DNA follows: TGTGCCAGTAGTATAGGTTCGAGGCGAAGATTATCAACTAATGAAAAACTGTTTTTT. Protein: CASSIGSRRRLSTNEKLFF. The chain has TRBV19 and TRBJ1-4; D unresolved. V was shortened by 1 base and J by 0 bases, with 18 bases between the two germline ends. Germline V gives CDR1 LNHDA, CDR2 SQIVND (reference sequence). The CDR3 loop spans 19 amino acids.

The rearrangement uses TRBV9 and TRBJ2-2; D is possibly TRBD2 (6 bases). Trimming took off 0 bases at V and 6 bases at J, with 12 bases between the two ends. The CDR3 spans 15 residues. From germline, CDR1 is SGDLS and CDR2 YYNGEE. This CDR3 reads CASSVDRRVAGELFF. CDR3 DNA sequence: TGTGCCAGCAGCGTAGATAGGAGGGTGGCCGGGGAGCTGTTTTTT.

The chain is built from TRBV27 and TRBJ2-5; D is undetermined. The germline gives CDR1 MNHEY, CDR2 SMNVEV (reference sequence). The CDR3 extends over 13 amino acids. Between the trimmed V and J ends, which lost 4 bases and 1 base, there was a span of 7 bases. The CDR3 DNA follows: TGTGCCAGCAGTTCCGCCAGCCAAGAGACCCAGTACTTC. It is translated as CASSSASQETQYF.

This chain links TRBV2 with TRBJ1-6; 9 bases align to TRBD1. Trimming at V came to 11 bases and at J to 5 bases, leaving 7 bases not matched to a gene. CDR3 size: 14 residues. Germline CDR1 is SNHLY and CDR2 is FYNNEI. The CDR3 reads CASRRDRDNSPLHF. CDR3 DNA: TGTGCCTCAAGGCGGGACAGGGATAATTCACCCCTCCACTTT.

The chain uses TRBV10-3 and TRBJ1-1, with 10 bases lining up with TRBD1. V was clipped by 2 bases and J by 4 bases; unmatched bases: 7. The CDR3 runs 16 residues. Germline V gene data show CDR1 as ENHRY and CDR2 as SYGVKD. DNA for the CDR3: TGTGCCATCAGTGAGAGACAGGGGGCATCGGGCACTGAAGCTTTCTTT. Its protein is CAISERQGASGTEAFF.

The chain joins TRBV27 to TRBJ2-7, with D possibly TRBD1 on 5 matching bases. Deletions cut 3 bases from V and 3 bases from J, with 15 bases between. The germline CDR1 and CDR2 sequences are MNHEY and SMNVEV (reference sequence). The CDR3 spans 15 residues. The CDR3 region has the DNA TGTGCCAGCAGTTTGGGGCAGGGTAGAAGCTACGAGCAGTACGTC. This translates into CASSLGQGRSYEQYV.

The chain is built from TRBV18 and TRBJ2-4; 7 positions agree with TRBD1. Germline lookup yields CDR1 KGHSH and CDR2 LQKENI. The V gene end was trimmed by 2 bases and the J gene end by 12 bases; junction bases not matched to a gene: 10. The length of the CDR3 is 14 residues. This CDR3 reads CASSPWDSWGNQYF. DNA for the CDR3: TGTGCCAGCTCACCATGGGACAGTTGGGGAAATCAGTACTTC.